A single sample is the source of the 22 T cell receptor beta chains below, sequenced in a study of blood T cell repertoires in COVID-19. TCRdb keeps only in-frame clones here, not all; method: immunoSEQ multiplex PCR. This sample has around 120,000 clones, with roughly 90% found just once. Sequenced sample: peripheral blood. The origin of the receptors is a human donor in a cohort sampled during active COVID-19.

In its sample, this clone was seen a few times. V and J are TRBV27 and TRBJ2-7; perhaps TRBD1 as D (6 bases). The germline gives CDR1 MNHEY, CDR2 SMNVEV (reference sequence). V gave up 3 bases and J gave up 2 bases, with 20 bases separating them. This CDR3 region has 17 residues. The CDR3 here is CASSFTPPWGQAYEQYF. CDR3 DNA: TGTGCCAGCAGTTTCACCCCGCCATGGGGGCAGGCCTACGAGCAGTACTTC.

The chain recombines TRBV13 with TRBJ2-7, with 8 bases lining up with TRBD2. Germline loops: CDR1 PRHDT, CDR2 FYEKMQ (reference sequence). The ends lost 3 bases at V and 2 bases at J; junction bases unmatched: 6. The CDR3 has 15 amino acids. The CDR3 DNA follows: TGTGCCAGCAGCTTCTCTAGCGGGCTTCCCTACGAGCAGTACTTC. Translated: CASSFSSGLPYEQYF.

The V and J genes are TRBV4-2 and TRBJ1-6; D not certain. The germline V gene encodes CDR1 LGHNA and CDR2 YNFKEQ. The CDR3 length is 17 residues. Trimming stripped 0 bases from V and 0 bases from J, with 9 bases between. CDR3 DNA: TGTGCCAGCAGCCAAGAGATGGAGAGCTCCTATAATTCACCCCTCCACTTT. It translates to CASSQEMESSYNSPLHF.

The genes are TRBV14 and TRBJ2-3, with 7 positions matching TRBD2. J gave up 0 bases and V 6 bases, and 6 bases lay outside the gene matches. The length of the CDR3 is 15 residues. In germline, CDR1 is SGHDN, CDR2 FVKESK. CDR3 loop: CASRPTSRSTDTQYF. The CDR3 region has the DNA TGTGCCAGCAGACCGACTAGCAGAAGCACAGATACGCAGTATTTT.

The V and J genes are TRBV5-1 and TRBJ1-6, with 8 bases lining up with TRBD1. This CDR3 contains 15 residues. The V gene end was trimmed by 2 bases and the J gene end by 8 bases; junction bases not matched to a gene: 6. CDR1 and CDR2 from the germline V gene are SGHRS and YFSETQ. CDR3 residues: CASSLRQGRDSPLHF. In nucleotides, the CDR3 is TGCGCCAGCAGCTTAAGACAGGGGCGGGATTCACCCCTCCACTTT.

The J gene is TRBJ1-2, the V gene TRBV3-1 (or the pseudogene TRBV3-2); the D is unclear. The V end lost 0 bases, the J end lost 8 bases, and 7 bases lay between the germline ends. In germline, CDR1 is LGHDT, CDR2 YNNKEL (reference sequence). This CDR3 has 12 residues. CDR3: CASSQDLRGYTF. In DNA form, the CDR3 reads TGTGCCAGCAGCCAAGATCTACGAGGCTACACCTTC.

The CDR3 DNA sequence: TGTGCCAGCAGCTTAGTTAGGGCTAGCGGGAGTCACGAGCAGTACTTC. Amino acid sequence: CASSLVRASGSHEQYF. This sequence joins TRBV7-9 and TRBJ2-7, with 10 nucleotides matching TRBD2. This CDR3 has 16 residues. Germline V gene data show CDR1 as SEHNR and CDR2 as FQNEAQ (reference sequence). V lost 1 base and J lost 5; bases outside the gene matches: 8.

The genes are TRBV20-1 and TRBJ2-3, with 7 bases lining up with TRBD1. CDR1 is DFQATT, CDR2 SNEGSKA, per germline (reference sequence). This CDR3 region has 15 residues. V shed 3 bases and J 3 bases; nucleotides not matched to a gene: 9. CDR3 sequence: CSASSGTDVTDTQYF. The CDR3 DNA follows: TGCAGTGCTAGTTCCGGGACAGACGTAACAGATACGCAGTATTTT.

The chain uses TRBV5-1 and TRBJ1-1, with TRBD1 matching over 9 bases. The V gene's germline CDR1 is SGHRS and CDR2 YFSETQ. CDR3 length: 15 residues. The V gene end was trimmed by 3 bases and the J gene end by 5 bases; junction bases not matched to a gene: 8. Here the CDR3 reads CASSSVTGGQTEAFF. The CDR3 DNA follows: TGCGCCAGCAGCTCGGTGACAGGGGGTCAGACTGAAGCTTTCTTT.

The V call is TRBV6-5, the J call TRBJ2-2, with D tentatively TRBD1 (6 bases). Trimming stripped 6 bases from V and 9 bases from J, with 20 bases between. CDR1 and CDR2 from the germline V gene are MNHEY and SVGAGI. The CDR3 is 15 amino acids. Here the CDR3 DNA reads TGTGCCAGCAGCTCAATTGTGGCAGGGGCCAGGGAGCTGTTTTTT. Translation gives CASSSIVAGARELFF.

This clone was picked up one time. The chain has TRBV7-6 and TRBJ1-2, with D possibly being TRBD1 (6 bases). Deletions cut 1 base from V and 4 bases from J, with 16 bases between. Looked up from germline, CDR1 is SGHVS and CDR2 is FNYEAQ. This CDR3 contains 16 residues. The CDR3 region is CASSLGSTGTSYGYTF. The CDR3 coding sequence is TGTGCCAGCAGCTTAGGCTCCACCGGGACAAGCTATGGCTACACCTTC.

The chain combines TRBV4-2 with TRBJ1-2; maybe TRBD1 (5 bases). The germline V and J ends were trimmed by 0 bases and 3 bases, with 17 bases remaining between them. Germline CDR1 and CDR2: LGHNA and YNFKEQ. The CDR3 covers 17 residues. CDR3 in amino acids: CASSQDPQGLGDYGYTF. In nucleotides, the CDR3 is TGTGCCAGCAGCCAAGATCCGCAGGGTCTTGGGGACTATGGCTACACCTTC.

Comments on this clone: Different DNA sequences within this sample yield the same CDR3. The chain couples TRBV2 to TRBJ1-1, with D possibly being TRBD1 (6 bases). V shed 1 base and J shed 5 bases, with 11 bases lying between them. The CDR3 is 14 amino acids. Germline V gives CDR1 SNHLY, CDR2 FYNNEI. For the CDR3, the DNA is TGTGCCAGCAGTGAAGAGGGGGTTCGGACTGAAGCTTTCTTT. Its translation: CASSEEGVRTEAFF.

The chain carries TRBV12-3 or TRBV12-4 and TRBJ1-1; D ambiguous. Trimming shortened V by 3 bases and J by 0 bases, and 5 bases separated the two germline ends. The CDR3 runs to 13 residues. The CDR3 DNA sequence: TGTGCCAGCAGTTTGGGCATGAACACTGAAGCTTTCTTT. Translating it yields CASSLGMNTEAFF.

V gene TRBV19 combines with J gene TRBJ2-7; possibly TRBD1 for D (5 bases). With 2 bases removed from V and 7 bases from J, the gap between germline ends came to 21 bases. Germline V CDR1 and CDR2: LNHDA, SQIVND (reference sequence). This CDR3 spans 16 amino acids. The CDR3: CASSISLRLKRGEQYF. The CDR3 DNA reads as TGTGCCAGTAGTATAAGTTTGCGTCTAAAAAGGGGAGAGCAGTACTTC.

The chain joins TRBV6-5 to TRBJ2-1, with D unclear. V was shortened by 8 bases and J by 9 bases, with 17 bases between the two germline ends. Germline CDR1 MNHEY, CDR2 SVGAGI. This CDR3 has 13 amino acids. The CDR3 DNA follows: TGTGCCAGCCTTAATTCCCAGAATGGTGAGCAGTTCTTC. Protein: CASLNSQNGEQFF.

Written as DNA, the CDR3 is TGCGCCAGCAGCCAGGGGGCGAACTATGGCTACACCTTC. Amino acid sequence: CASSQGANYGYTF. The J gene is TRBJ1-2, the V gene TRBV4-1, with D possibly being TRBD1 (6 bases). Germline CDR1 and CDR2: MGHRA and YSYEKL. Trimming left V 3 bases short and J 2 bases short, with 7 bases between. The CDR3 extends over 13 amino acids.

This chain joins TRBV15 and TRBJ1-2; 9 positions agree with TRBD1. Germline CDR1 LNHNV, CDR2 YYDKDF (reference sequence). There are 15 residues in the CDR3. With 6 bases clipped from V and 5 bases from J, the junction kept 10 bases outside the gene matches. CDR3 bases: TGTGCCACCAGACCAAGGACAGGGGTGGGGTATGGCTACACCTTC. Protein: CATRPRTGVGYGYTF.

The rearrangement uses TRBV19 and TRBJ1-5, with TRBD1 matching over 12 bases. This CDR3 contains 16 residues. The germline V gene encodes CDR1 LNHDA and CDR2 SQIVND (reference sequence). The trim removed 8 bases at V and 8 bases at J, leaving 13 bases unmatched. This CDR3 reads CASLPGTGGRQEPQHF. CDR3 DNA: TGTGCCAGTCTTCCCGGGACAGGGGGCCGTCAGGAGCCCCAGCATTTT.

The chain combines TRBV6-5 with TRBJ1-5; 7 nucleotides match TRBD1. Germline CDR1 is MNHEY and CDR2 is SVGAGI. This CDR3 contains 15 residues. V lost 6 bases to trimming and J lost 1 base; unmatched junction nucleotides: 6. DNA for the CDR3: TGTGCCAGCAGCCGGGTACAGGGGAGCAATCAGCCCCAGCATTTT. Encoded protein: CASSRVQGSNQPQHF.

The chain uses TRBV7-8 and TRBJ1-1, with D maybe TRBD1 (5 bases). V was clipped by 11 bases and J by 5 bases, with 18 bases between them. The CDR3 spans 13 residues. Germline lookup yields CDR1 SGHVS and CDR2 FQNEAQ. CDR3 region: CACHGGKRTEAFF. CDR3 coding DNA: TGTGCCTGCCATGGGGGGAAGAGGACTGAAGCTTTCTTT.

The chain links TRBV5-5 to TRBJ1-1, with 10 bases identical to TRBD1. The CDR3 is made up of 14 amino acids. From germline, CDR1 is SGHKS and CDR2 YYEKEE (reference sequence). The trim removed 4 bases at V and 1 base at J, leaving 1 base unmatched. CDR3 loop: CASSRDRGNTEAFF. CDR3 nucleotides: TGTGCCAGCAGCCGGGACAGGGGGAACACTGAAGCTTTCTTT.